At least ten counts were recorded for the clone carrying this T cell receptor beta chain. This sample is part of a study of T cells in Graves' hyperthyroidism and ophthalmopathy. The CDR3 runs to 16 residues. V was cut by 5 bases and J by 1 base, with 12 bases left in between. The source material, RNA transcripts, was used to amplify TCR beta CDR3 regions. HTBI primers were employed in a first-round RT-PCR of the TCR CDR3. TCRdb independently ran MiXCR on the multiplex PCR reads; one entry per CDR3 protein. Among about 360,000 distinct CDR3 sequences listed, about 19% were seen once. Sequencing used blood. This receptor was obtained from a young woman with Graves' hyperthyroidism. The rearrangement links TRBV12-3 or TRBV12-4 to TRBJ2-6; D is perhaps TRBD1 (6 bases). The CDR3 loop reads CASSEFQGSGANVLTF. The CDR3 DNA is TGTGCCAGCAGTGAATTTCAGGGGTCTGGGGCCAACGTCCTGACTTTC.